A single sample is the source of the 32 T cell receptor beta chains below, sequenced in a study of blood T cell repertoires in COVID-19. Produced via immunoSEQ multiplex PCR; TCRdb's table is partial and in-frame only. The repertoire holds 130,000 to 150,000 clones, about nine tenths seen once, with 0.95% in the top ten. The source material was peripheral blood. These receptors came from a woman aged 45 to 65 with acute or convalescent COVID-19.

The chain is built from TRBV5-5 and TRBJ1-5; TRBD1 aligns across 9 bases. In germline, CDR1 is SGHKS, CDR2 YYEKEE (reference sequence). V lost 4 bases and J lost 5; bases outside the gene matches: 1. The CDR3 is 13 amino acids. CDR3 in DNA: TGTGCCAGCAGCCGGACAGGGGATCAGCCCCAGCATTTT. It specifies CASSRTGDQPQHF.

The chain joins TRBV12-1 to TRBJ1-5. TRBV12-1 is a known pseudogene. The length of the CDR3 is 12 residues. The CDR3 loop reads CASSFRGQPQHF. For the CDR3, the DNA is TGTGCCAGCAGCTTTCGAGGTCAGCCCCAGCATTTT.

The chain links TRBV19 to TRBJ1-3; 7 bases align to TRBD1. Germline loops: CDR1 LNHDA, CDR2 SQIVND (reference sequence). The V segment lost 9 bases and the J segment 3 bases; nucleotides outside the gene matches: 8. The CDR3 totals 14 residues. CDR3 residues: CASRNRDSGNTIYF. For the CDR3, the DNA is TGTGCCAGCAGAAACCGGGACAGTGGAAACACCATATATTTT.

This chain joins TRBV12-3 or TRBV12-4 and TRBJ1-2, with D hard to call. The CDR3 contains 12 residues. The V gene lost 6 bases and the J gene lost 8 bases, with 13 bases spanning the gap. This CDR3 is CASSPPTGGYTF. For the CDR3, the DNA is TGTGCCAGCAGCCCTCCGACGGGGGGCTACACCTTC.

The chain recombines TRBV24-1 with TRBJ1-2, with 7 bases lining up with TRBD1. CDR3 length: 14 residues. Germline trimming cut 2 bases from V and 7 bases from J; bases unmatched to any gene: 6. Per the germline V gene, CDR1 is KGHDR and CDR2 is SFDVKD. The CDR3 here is CATSDSDTGVGYTF. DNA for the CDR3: TGTGCCACCAGTGATTCCGACACAGGGGTTGGCTACACCTTC.

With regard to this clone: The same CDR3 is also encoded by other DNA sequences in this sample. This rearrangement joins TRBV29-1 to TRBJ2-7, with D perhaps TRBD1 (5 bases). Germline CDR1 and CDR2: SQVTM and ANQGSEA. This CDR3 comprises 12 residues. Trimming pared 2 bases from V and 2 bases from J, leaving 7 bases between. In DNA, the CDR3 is TGCAGCGTTGAACAGGGTCCCTACGAGCAGTACTTC. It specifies CSVEQGPYEQYF.

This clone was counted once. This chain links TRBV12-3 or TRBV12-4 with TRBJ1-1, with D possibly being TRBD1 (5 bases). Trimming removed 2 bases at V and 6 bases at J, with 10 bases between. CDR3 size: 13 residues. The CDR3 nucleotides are TGTGCCAGCAGTTTAAGAGGGGACTCTGAAGCTTTCTTT. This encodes CASSLRGDSEAFF.

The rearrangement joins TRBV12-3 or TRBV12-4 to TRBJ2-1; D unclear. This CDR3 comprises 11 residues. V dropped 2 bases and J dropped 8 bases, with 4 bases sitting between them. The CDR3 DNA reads TGTGCCAGCAGTTTAATCGATGAGCAGTTCTTC. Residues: CASSLIDEQFF.

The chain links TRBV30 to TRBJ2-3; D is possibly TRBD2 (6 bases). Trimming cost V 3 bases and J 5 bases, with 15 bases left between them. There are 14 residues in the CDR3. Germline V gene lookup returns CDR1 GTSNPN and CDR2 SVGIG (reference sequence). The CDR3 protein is CAWSLGLSQDTQYF. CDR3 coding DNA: TGTGCCTGGAGCCTGGGACTGTCGCAAGATACGCAGTATTTT.

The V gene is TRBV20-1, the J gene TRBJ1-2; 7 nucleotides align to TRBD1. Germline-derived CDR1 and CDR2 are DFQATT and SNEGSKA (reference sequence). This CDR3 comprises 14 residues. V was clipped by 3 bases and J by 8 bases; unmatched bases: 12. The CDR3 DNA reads TGCAGTGCTAGTATGGGACAGTCTTTTGGAGGCTACACCTTC. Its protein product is CSASMGQSFGGYTF.

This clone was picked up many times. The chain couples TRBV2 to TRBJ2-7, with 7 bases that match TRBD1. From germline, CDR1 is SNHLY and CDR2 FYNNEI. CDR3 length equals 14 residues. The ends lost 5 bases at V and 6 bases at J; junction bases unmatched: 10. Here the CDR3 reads CASSTFRDSTEQYF. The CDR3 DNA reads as TGTGCCAGCAGTACCTTTAGGGACAGCACCGAGCAGTACTTC.

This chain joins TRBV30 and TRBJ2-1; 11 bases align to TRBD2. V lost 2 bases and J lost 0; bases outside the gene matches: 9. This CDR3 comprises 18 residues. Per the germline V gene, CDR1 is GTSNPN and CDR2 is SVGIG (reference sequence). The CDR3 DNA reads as TGTGCCTGGAGTACCCAACTAGCGGGGGCTTTCTCCTACAATGAGCAGTTCTTC. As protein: CAWSTQLAGAFSYNEQFF.

The CDR3 bases are TGTGCCAGCAGCTTAGGGCACAGGGGGAACACTGAAGCTTTCTTT. Amino acid sequence: CASSLGHRGNTEAFF. The rearrangement links TRBV7-3 to TRBJ1-1; 7 bases line up with TRBD1. The CDR3 totals 15 residues. Germline values: CDR1 SGHTA, CDR2 FQGTGA. V shed 2 bases, J shed 1 base, and the junction held 4 bases outside the gene matches.

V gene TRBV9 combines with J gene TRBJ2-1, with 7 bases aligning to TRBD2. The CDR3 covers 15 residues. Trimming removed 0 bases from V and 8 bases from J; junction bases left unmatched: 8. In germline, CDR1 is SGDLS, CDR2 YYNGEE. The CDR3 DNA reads TGTGCCAGCAGCGTAGTGCCAGCGGGGAGGGATGAGCAGTTCTTC. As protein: CASSVVPAGRDEQFF. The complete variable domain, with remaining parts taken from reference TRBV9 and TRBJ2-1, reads DSGVTQTPKHLITATGQRVTLRCSPRSGDLSVYWYQQSLDQGLQFLIQYYNGEERAKGNILERFSAQQFPDLHSELNLSSLELGDSALYFCASSVVPAGRDEQFFGPGTRLTVL.

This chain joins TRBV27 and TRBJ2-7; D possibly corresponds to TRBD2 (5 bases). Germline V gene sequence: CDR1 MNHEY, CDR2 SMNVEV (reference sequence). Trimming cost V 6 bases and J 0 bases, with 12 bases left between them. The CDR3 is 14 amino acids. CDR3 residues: CASSGGSSSYEQYF. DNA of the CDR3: TGTGCCAGCAGCGGCGGGTCGAGCTCCTACGAGCAGTACTTC.

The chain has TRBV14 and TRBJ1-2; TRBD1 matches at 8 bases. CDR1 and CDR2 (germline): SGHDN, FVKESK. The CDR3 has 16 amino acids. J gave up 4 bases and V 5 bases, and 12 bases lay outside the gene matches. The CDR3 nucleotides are TGTGCCAGCAGCGCGCGTGGACAGGGAGGTTTCTATGGCTACACCTTC. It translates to CASSARGQGGFYGYTF.

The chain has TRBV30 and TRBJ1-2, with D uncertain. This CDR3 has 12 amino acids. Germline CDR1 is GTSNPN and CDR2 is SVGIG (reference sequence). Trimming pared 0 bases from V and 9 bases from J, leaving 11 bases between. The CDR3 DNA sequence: TGTGCCTGGAGTGTAATCCAGGTGAGCTACACCTTC. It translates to CAWSVIQVSYTF.

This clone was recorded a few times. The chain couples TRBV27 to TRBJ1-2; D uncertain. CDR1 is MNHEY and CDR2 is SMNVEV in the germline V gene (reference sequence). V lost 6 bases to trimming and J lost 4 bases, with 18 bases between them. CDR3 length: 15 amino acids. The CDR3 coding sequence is TGTGCCAGCAGGCAAGCAACAGAATTTCGCTATGGCTACACCTTC. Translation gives CASRQATEFRYGYTF.

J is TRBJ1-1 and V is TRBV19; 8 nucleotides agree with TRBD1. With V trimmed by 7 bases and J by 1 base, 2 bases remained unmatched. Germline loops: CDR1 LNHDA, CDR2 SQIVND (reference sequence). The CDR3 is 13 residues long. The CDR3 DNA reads TGTGCCAGTAAGGACAGGGAGAACACTGAAGCTTTCTTT. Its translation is CASKDRENTEAFF. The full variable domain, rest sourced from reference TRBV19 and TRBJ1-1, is DGGITQSPKYLFRKEGQNVTLSCEQNLNHDAMYWYRQDPGQGLRLIYYSQIVNDFQKGDIAEGYSVSREKKESFPLTVTSAQKNPTAFYLCASKDRENTEAFFGQGTRLTVV.

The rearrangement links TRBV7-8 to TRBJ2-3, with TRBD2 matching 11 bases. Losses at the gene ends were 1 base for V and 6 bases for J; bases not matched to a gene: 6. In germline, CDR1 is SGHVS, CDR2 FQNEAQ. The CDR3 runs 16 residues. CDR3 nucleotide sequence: TGTGCCAGCAGCTTAGGTAGCGGGGGGGCTGATGATACGCAGTATTTT. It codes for CASSLGSGGADDTQYF.

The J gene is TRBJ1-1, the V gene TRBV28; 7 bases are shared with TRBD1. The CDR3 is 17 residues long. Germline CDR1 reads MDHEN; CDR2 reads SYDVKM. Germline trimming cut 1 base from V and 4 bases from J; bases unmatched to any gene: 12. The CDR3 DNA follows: TGTGCCAGCAGTTTATTGGGGACAGCAGTTGGGGGCACTGAAGCTTTCTTT. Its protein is CASSLLGTAVGGTEAFF.

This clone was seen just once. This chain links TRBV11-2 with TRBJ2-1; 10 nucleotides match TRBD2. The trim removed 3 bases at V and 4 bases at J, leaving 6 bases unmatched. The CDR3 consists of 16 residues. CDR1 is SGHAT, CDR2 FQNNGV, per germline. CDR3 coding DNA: TGTGCCAGCAGCTTGTTTTCGACTAGCGGGTACAATGAGCAGTTCTTC. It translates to CASSLFSTSGYNEQFF.

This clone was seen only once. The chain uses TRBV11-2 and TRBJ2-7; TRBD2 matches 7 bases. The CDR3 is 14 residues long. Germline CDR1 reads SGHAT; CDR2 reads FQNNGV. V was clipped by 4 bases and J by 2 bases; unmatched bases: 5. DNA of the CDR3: TGTGCCAGCAGCTCAGCGGGGCAAACCTACGAGCAGTACTTC. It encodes CASSSAGQTYEQYF. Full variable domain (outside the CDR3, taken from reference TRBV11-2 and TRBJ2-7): EAGVAQSPRYKIIEKRQSVAFWCNPISGHATLYWYQQILGQGPKLLIQFQNNGVVDDSQLPKDRFSAERLKGVDSTLKIQPAKLEDSAVYLCASSSAGQTYEQYFGPGTRLTVT.

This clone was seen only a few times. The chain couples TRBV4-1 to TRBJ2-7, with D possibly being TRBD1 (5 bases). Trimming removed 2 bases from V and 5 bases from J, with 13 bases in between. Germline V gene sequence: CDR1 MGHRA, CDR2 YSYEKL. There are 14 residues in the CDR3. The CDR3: CASSQQKGYDEQYF. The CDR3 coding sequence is TGCGCCAGCAGCCAACAAAAGGGGTATGACGAGCAGTACTTC.

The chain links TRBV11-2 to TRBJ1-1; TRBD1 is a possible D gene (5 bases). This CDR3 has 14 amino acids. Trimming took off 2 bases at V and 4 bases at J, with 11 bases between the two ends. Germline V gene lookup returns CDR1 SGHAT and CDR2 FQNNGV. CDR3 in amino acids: CASSLRGGVTEAFF. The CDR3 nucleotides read TGTGCCAGCAGCTTAAGGGGAGGGGTCACTGAAGCTTTCTTT.

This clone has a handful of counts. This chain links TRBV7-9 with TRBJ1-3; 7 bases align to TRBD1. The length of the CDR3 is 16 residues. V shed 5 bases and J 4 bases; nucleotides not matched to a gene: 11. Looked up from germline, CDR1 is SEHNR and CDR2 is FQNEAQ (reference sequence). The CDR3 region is CASSPPATGIGNTIYF. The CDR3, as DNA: TGTGCCAGCAGCCCTCCGGCGACAGGGATCGGAAACACCATATATTTT. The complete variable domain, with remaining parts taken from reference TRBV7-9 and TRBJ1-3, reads DTGVSQNPRHKITKRGQNVTFRCDPISEHNRLYWYRQTLGQGPEFLTYFQNEAQLEKSRLLSDRFSAERPKGSFSTLEIQRTEQGDSAMYLCASSPPATGIGNTIYFGEGSWLTVV.

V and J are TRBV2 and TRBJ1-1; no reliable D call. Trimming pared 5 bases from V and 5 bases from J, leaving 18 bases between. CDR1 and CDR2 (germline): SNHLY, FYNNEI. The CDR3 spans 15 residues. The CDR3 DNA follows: TGTGCCAGCAGTTTCACCTCAACCAGCGGAACTGAAGCTTTCTTT. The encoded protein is CASSFTSTSGTEAFF.

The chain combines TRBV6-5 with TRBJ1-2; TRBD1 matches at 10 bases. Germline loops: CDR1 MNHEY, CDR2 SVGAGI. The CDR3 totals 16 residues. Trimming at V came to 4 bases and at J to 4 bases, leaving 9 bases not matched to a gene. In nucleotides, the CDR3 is TGTGCCAGCAGTTCCCCGGGACAGGGGCCCTTCTATGGCTACACCTTC. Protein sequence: CASSSPGQGPFYGYTF.

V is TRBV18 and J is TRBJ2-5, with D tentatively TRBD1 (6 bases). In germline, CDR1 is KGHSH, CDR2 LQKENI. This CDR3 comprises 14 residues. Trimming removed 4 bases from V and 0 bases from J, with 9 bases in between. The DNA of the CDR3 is TGTGCCAGCTCACGATCAGGGGACCAAGAGACCCAGTACTTC. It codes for CASSRSGDQETQYF.

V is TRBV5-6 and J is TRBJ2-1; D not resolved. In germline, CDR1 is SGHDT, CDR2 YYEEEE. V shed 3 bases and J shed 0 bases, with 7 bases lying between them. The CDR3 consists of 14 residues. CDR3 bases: TGTGCCAGCAGCTCTTTAGCCTCCTACAATGAGCAGTTCTTC. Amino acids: CASSSLASYNEQFF.

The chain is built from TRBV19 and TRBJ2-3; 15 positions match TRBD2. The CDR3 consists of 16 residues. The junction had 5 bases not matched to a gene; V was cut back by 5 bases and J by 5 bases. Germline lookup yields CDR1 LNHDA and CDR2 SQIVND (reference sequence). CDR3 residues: CASSLRTSGGEDTQYF. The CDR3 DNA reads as TGTGCCAGTAGTCTGCGGACTAGCGGGGGGGAAGATACGCAGTATTTT.

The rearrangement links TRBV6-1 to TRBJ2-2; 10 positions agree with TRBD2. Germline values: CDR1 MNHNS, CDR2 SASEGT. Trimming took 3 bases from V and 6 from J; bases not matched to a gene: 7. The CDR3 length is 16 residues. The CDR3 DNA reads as TGTGCCAGCAGTGATTTCCTAGCGGGGGTCTCCGGGGAGCTGTTTTTT. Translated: CASSDFLAGVSGELFF.